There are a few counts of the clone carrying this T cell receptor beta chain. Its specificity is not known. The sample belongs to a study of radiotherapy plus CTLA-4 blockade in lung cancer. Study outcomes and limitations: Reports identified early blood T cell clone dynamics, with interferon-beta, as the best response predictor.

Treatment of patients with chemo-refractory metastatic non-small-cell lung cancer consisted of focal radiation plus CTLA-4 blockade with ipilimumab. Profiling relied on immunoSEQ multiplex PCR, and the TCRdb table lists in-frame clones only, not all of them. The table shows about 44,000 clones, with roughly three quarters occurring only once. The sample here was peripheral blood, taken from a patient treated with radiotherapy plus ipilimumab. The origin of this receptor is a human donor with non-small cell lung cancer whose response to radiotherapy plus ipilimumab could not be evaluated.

CDR3 residues: CASSLVEWLGGEQYF. In nucleotides, the CDR3 is TGTGCCAGCAGCTTGGTGGAGTGGCTGGGCGGGGAGCAGTACTTC. This chain joins TRBV5-6 and TRBJ2-7; D is possibly TRBD2 (5 bases). Trimming left V 0 bases short and J 7 bases short, with 17 bases between. Germline loops: CDR1 SGHDT, CDR2 YYEEEE. The CDR3 extends over 15 amino acids. Looking up the rest from reference TRBV5-6 and TRBJ2-7 gives the full variable domain: DAGVTQSPTHLIKTRGQQVTLRCSPKSGHDTVSWYQQALGQGPQFIFQYYEEEERQRGNFPDRFSGHQFPNYSSELNVNALLLGDSALYLCASSLVEWLGGEQYFGPGTRLTVT.